Shown below are 21 T cell receptor beta chains from a single sample sequenced in a study of identifying expanded T cells in peripheral blood. The protocol was immunoSEQ multiplex PCR, while the TCRdb copy is restricted to in-frame clones and leaves out a portion. The sample records some 78,000 clones, about 83% being singletons. The specimen sequenced was blood. All receptors come from a person aged 18 to 75 in good health.

This chain connects TRBV7-9 to TRBJ2-7, with TRBD1 matching over 10 bases. CDR1 is SEHNR and CDR2 is FQNEAQ in the germline V gene (reference sequence). CDR3 length equals 16 residues. V dropped 4 bases and J dropped 0; count of bases not matched to a gene: 6. The DNA for the CDR3 is TGTGCCAGCAGCTCCTCGGGACAGGGGTACTCCTACGAGCAGTACTTC. This codes for CASSSSGQGYSYEQYF. Combining the CDR3 with reference TRBV7-9 and TRBJ2-7 gives the whole variable domain DTGVSQNPRHKITKRGQNVTFRCDPISEHNRLYWYRQTLGQGPEFLTYFQNEAQLEKSRLLSDRFSAERPKGSFSTLEIQRTEQGDSAMYLCASSSSGQGYSYEQYFGPGTRLTVT.

The CDR3 protein is CASSPGLQSYEQYF. The CDR3 nucleotides read TGTGCCAGCAGCCCGGGACTACAGTCCTACGAGCAGTACTTC. J is TRBJ2-7 and V is TRBV7-2, with 7 positions matching TRBD2. The CDR3 has 14 amino acids. Germline V gene data show CDR1 as SGHTA and CDR2 as FQGNSA. The V segment lost 5 bases and the J segment 1 base; nucleotides outside the gene matches: 5.

The rearrangement joins TRBV19 to TRBJ2-3; TRBD2 matches 15 bases. J lost 0 bases, V lost 5 bases, and 9 bases had no gene match. CDR1 and CDR2 (germline): LNHDA, SQIVND (reference sequence). The CDR3 consists of 19 residues. CDR3 DNA sequence: TGTGCCAGTAGTGGGGGACTAGCGGGAGGCCACCCTAGCACAGATACGCAGTATTTT. It encodes CASSGGLAGGHPSTDTQYF. The variable domain in full, completed from reference TRBV19 and TRBJ2-3, reads DGGITQSPKYLFRKEGQNVTLSCEQNLNHDAMYWYRQDPGQGLRLIYYSQIVNDFQKGDIAEGYSVSREKKESFPLTVTSAQKNPTAFYLCASSGGLAGGHPSTDTQYFGPGTRLTVL.

The V and J genes are TRBV7-2 and TRBJ2-3; 7 nucleotides agree with TRBD2. CDR1 is SGHTA and CDR2 is FQGNSA in the germline V gene. V lost 6 bases and J lost 1; bases outside the gene matches: 4. The CDR3 runs to 14 residues. DNA of the CDR3: TGTGCCAGCAGTGGGAGGGCAGGCACAGATACGCAGTATTTT. Translated, it gives CASSGRAGTDTQYF.

A word on this clone: An end of the junction does not agree with germline; a read error may underlie this. The rearrangement uses TRBV7-7 and TRBJ2-7, with 7 bases matching TRBD1. Germline lookup yields CDR1 SSHAT and CDR2 FNYEAQ (reference sequence). The CDR3 runs 13 residues. DNA for the CDR3: TGTGCTAGCAGTCTAGACAGGGATAGAGAGCAGTACTTC. This translates into CASSLDRDREQYF. Looking up the rest from reference TRBV7-7 and TRBJ2-7 gives the full variable domain: GAGVSQSPRYKVTKRGQDVTLRCDPISSHATLYWYQQALGQGPEFLTYFNYEAQPDKSGLPSDRFSAERPEGSISTLTIQRTEQRDSAMYRCASSLDRDREQYFGPGTRLTVT.

The chain employs TRBV9 and TRBJ2-1, with D unclear. CDR3 length: 13 amino acids. Germline V gives CDR1 SGDLS, CDR2 YYNGEE. V lost 4 bases and J lost 7, with 12 bases in between. The chain's CDR3 is CASSQWAGNEQFF. Here the CDR3 DNA reads TGTGCCAGCAGCCAATGGGCCGGAAATGAGCAGTTCTTC.

This clone came up a few times. The V call is TRBV2, the J call TRBJ2-7, with unresolved D. Trimming left V 5 bases short and J 4 bases short, with 12 bases between. The CDR3 is 13 residues long. The germline V gene has CDR1 SNHLY and CDR2 FYNNEI. CDR3 in amino acids: CASSSGLGYEQYF. CDR3 in DNA: TGTGCCAGCAGTAGTGGGTTGGGGTACGAGCAGTACTTC.

V is TRBV5-1 and J is TRBJ1-3; possible D gene TRBD1, 5 bases. Trimming took 0 bases from V and 4 from J, leaving 11 bases between them. From germline, CDR1 is SGHRS and CDR2 YFSETQ. The CDR3 sequence is 15 residues long. CDR3 in DNA: TGCGCCAGCAGCTTGGGGCAGGGTGCCGGAAACACCATATATTTT. Residues: CASSLGQGAGNTIYF.

This CDR3 reads CASSLRVENIQYF. As DNA, the CDR3 is TGTGCCAGCAGCCTTCGGGTTGAAAACATTCAGTACTTC. This sequence joins TRBV7-2 and TRBJ2-4, with D uncertain. Trimming took off 5 bases at V and 5 bases at J, with 10 bases between the two ends. CDR1 and CDR2 (germline): SGHTA, FQGNSA. The CDR3 has 13 amino acids.

The J gene is TRBJ1-5, the V gene TRBV28, with 7 bases that match TRBD1. Germline CDR1 and CDR2: MDHEN and SYDVKM. The CDR3 extends over 15 amino acids. Unmatched junction bases numbered 8, after V lost 4 bases and J lost 5 bases. The CDR3 DNA reads as TGTGCCAGCAGTTCCATGCAGGGGGAGCATCAGCCCCAGCATTTT. The encoded protein is CASSSMQGEHQPQHF.

This chain joins TRBV18 and TRBJ2-2; 11 bases are a match to TRBD2. Germline CDR1 is KGHSH and CDR2 is LQKENI. The CDR3 sequence is 15 residues long. After removal of 5 bases from V and 4 bases from J, the junction contained 3 bases not matched to a gene. The CDR3 protein is CASSSGTSGTGELFF. The CDR3 DNA follows: TGTGCCAGCTCATCCGGGACTAGCGGCACCGGGGAGCTGTTTTTT.

The table lists this clone with a few counts. The chain is built from TRBV7-9 and TRBJ2-1, with no clear D. The germline V and J ends were trimmed by 4 bases and 5 bases, with 12 bases remaining between them. CDR3 length: 14 residues. CDR1 and CDR2 from the germline V gene are SEHNR and FQNEAQ (reference sequence). DNA for the CDR3: TGTGCCAGCAGCTACCGGGCCGTGGACAATGAGCAGTTCTTC. This translates into CASSYRAVDNEQFF. The complete variable domain, with remaining parts taken from reference TRBV7-9 and TRBJ2-1, reads DTGVSQNPRHKITKRGQNVTFRCDPISEHNRLYWYRQTLGQGPEFLTYFQNEAQLEKSRLLSDRFSAERPKGSFSTLEIQRTEQGDSAMYLCASSYRAVDNEQFFGPGTRLTVL.

The chain combines TRBV30 with TRBJ1-1, with D hard to call. The germline CDR1 and CDR2 sequences are GTSNPN and SVGIG (reference sequence). Trimming stripped 5 bases from V and 3 bases from J, with 13 bases between. There are 13 residues in the CDR3. CDR3 bases: TGTGCCTGGCAGGCGGGTCTCGACACTGAAGCTTTCTTT. Translated: CAWQAGLDTEAFF.

The chain is built from TRBV7-3 and TRBJ2-3, with 8 bases fitting TRBD2. From germline, CDR1 is SGHTA and CDR2 FQGTGA. Unmatched junction bases numbered 8, after V lost 1 base and J lost 2 bases. The CDR3 totals 17 residues. CDR3 in DNA: TGTGCCAGCAGCTTAAGGGGTTGGCGGGAGGACACAGATACGCAGTATTTT. Residues: CASSLRGWREDTDTQYF.

The V call is TRBV27, the J call TRBJ2-5, with TRBD2 as a possible D gene (7 bases). Germline V gene sequence: CDR1 MNHEY, CDR2 SMNVEV (reference sequence). The length of the CDR3 is 15 residues. The V and J ends lost 5 bases and 4 bases respectively, with 17 bases between them. As DNA, the CDR3 is TGTGCCAGCAGTCTCCTGGGGGGGCTGGGAGAGACCCAGTACTTC. It is translated as CASSLLGGLGETQYF.

The CDR3 coding sequence is TGCGCCAGCCGGGACCCCACCTACGAGCAGTACTTC. This gives the protein CASRDPTYEQYF. This chain joins TRBV10-2 and TRBJ2-7; D could derive from TRBD1 or TRBD2 (5 bases each). Trimming took 8 bases from V and 2 from J, leaving 10 bases between them. The CDR3 is 12 residues long. Germline CDR1 reads WSHSY; CDR2 reads SAAADI.

A few counts support this clone. The V gene is TRBV4-3, the J gene TRBJ2-7; 8 bases line up with TRBD1. The germline V gene has CDR1 LGHNA and CDR2 YSLEER. V gave up 4 bases and J gave up 3 bases; unmatched junction bases: 14. The CDR3 has 17 residues. CDR3 in amino acids: CASSLSAGGQGHYEQYF. CDR3 coding DNA: TGCGCCAGCAGCCTCAGTGCAGGCGGACAGGGCCACTACGAGCAGTACTTC.

The chain employs TRBV4-3 and TRBJ2-1; D possibly corresponds to TRBD2 (5 bases). V lost 4 bases and J lost 7, with 11 bases in between. The CDR3 covers 13 residues. In germline, CDR1 is LGHNA, CDR2 YSLEER. This CDR3 reads CASSPGLVNEQFF. In nucleotides, the CDR3 is TGCGCCAGCAGCCCAGGACTGGTTAATGAGCAGTTCTTC.

The chain employs TRBV18 and TRBJ2-3; 12 nucleotides align to TRBD2. Germline V gives CDR1 KGHSH, CDR2 LQKENI. This CDR3 contains 15 residues. Trimming cost V 6 bases and J 6 bases; bases outside gene matches: 7. The CDR3 nucleotides are TGTGCCAGCTCCCGACTAGCGGGAGTTGGGGATACGCAGTATTTT. Translated: CASSRLAGVGDTQYF.

The chain links TRBV5-6 to TRBJ1-1; D gene ambiguous. The CDR3 spans 15 residues. V lost 1 base and J lost 6, with 16 bases in between. Germline CDR1 SGHDT, CDR2 YYEEEE. Here the CDR3 DNA reads TGTGCCAGCAGCTTGTTCCCGAGTTCCCAGGCTGAAGCTTTCTTT. Amino acids: CASSLFPSSQAEAFF.

This chain joins TRBV7-9 and TRBJ1-1, with D unclear. CDR1 and CDR2 (germline): SEHNR, FQNEAQ (reference sequence). This CDR3 has 11 residues. Deletions cut 2 bases from V and 8 bases from J, with 6 bases between. CDR3 sequence (DNA): TGTGCCAGCAGCTTAAGATCGGAAGCTTTCTTT. This codes for CASSLRSEAFF.